Sequencing of this T cell receptor (beta chain) was carried out in a study of T-cell memory formation after mild COVID-19. Only a few counts were recorded for this clonotype. In TCRdb, the 5' RACE reads were re-called with MiXCR into one record per CDR3 protein. The sample lists about 350,000 distinct CDR3 sequences, 20% to 25% seen once, with roughly 23% in the top ten. CDR3 length: 14 amino acids. CDR1 is SGHVS, CDR2 FNYEAQ, per germline. Trimming stripped 3 bases from V and 3 bases from J, with 11 bases between. The rearrangement joins TRBV7-6 to TRBJ1-1; D gene uncertain. The sequence came from a man between 18 and 35 years old who had mild COVID-19 (a few samples of this study predate the infection). Cell type and time point are not known. Sequencing was carried out using PBMCs or a T cell subset sorted from them (not recorded which). Written as DNA, the CDR3 is TGTGCCAGCAGCTTCCCGGAAAAGCACACTGAAGCTTTCTTT. This translates into CASSFPEKHTEAFF.